This TCR beta chain was recovered during a study of control samples from healthy donors and cancer patients. The table came from immunoSEQ multiplex PCR; TCRdb's copy has only in-frame clones and leaves some out. The table shows roughly 170,000 clones, with 75% to 95% occurring only once. With V trimmed by 2 bases and J by 2 bases, 1 base remained unmatched. The CDR3 sequence is 13 residues long. The germline gives CDR1 SGHDT, CDR2 YYEEEE. The sequence derives from a woman between 40 and 50 years old in good health. The chain carries TRBV5-6 and TRBJ2-7; 7 nucleotides agree with TRBD2. What was sequenced was blood. The CDR3 DNA follows: TGTGCCAGCAGCTTAGCGGGGACCTACGAGCAGTACTTC. Amino acid sequence: CASSLAGTYEQYF.